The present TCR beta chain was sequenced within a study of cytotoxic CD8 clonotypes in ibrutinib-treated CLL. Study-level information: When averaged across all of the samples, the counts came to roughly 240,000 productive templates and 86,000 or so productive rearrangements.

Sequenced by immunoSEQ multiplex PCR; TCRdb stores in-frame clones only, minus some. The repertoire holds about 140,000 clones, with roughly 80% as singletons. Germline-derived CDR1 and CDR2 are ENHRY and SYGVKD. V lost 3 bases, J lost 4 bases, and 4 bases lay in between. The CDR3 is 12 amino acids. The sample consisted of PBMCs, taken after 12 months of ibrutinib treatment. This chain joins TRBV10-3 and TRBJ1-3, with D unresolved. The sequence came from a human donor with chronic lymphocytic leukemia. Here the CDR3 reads CAISDRGNTIYF. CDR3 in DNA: TGTGCCATCAGTGACAGGGGAAACACCATATATTTT.